These 2 T cell receptor beta chains share one sample of origin, sequenced in a study of OX40 agonist ivuxolimab in advanced cancers. The data were produced by immunoSEQ multiplex PCR, yet TCRdb's version contains in-frame clones alone and is incomplete. The sample contains about 88,000 clones, roughly 85% of which appear only once. Specimen: CD4+ or CD8+ T cells sorted from blood, collected in a trial of the OX40 agonist ivuxolimab. The receptors originated from an adult with an advanced solid tumor such as melanoma, head and neck, liver or kidney cancer.

The chain has TRBV4-2 and TRBJ2-1, with TRBD2 identical over 8 bases. The CDR3 loop spans 16 amino acids. Germline V gene lookup returns CDR1 LGHNA and CDR2 YNFKEQ. Germline trimming cut 4 bases from V and 0 bases from J; bases unmatched to any gene: 5. The CDR3 sequence is CASSRPSGSSYNEQFF. DNA for the CDR3: TGTGCCAGCAGCCGACCCAGCGGGAGCTCCTACAATGAGCAGTTCTTC.

This clone was seen only once. The V gene is TRBV2, the J gene TRBJ1-2; TRBD1 is a possible D gene (5 bases). The CDR3 is 15 residues long. V was trimmed by 6 bases and J by 6 bases, leaving 20 bases between them. Germline CDR1 and CDR2: SNHLY and FYNNEI. The CDR3 DNA reads as TGTGCCAGCAGCGCTAGTGGTCCCCCGGGGGATGGCTACACCTTC. As protein: CASSASGPPGDGYTF. Supplemented by reference TRBV2 and TRBJ1-2, the full variable domain reads EPEVTQTPSHQVTQMGQEVILRCVPISNHLYFYWYRQILGQKVEFLVSFYNNEISEKSEIFDDQFSVERPDGSNFTLKIRSTKLEDSAMYFCASSASGPPGDGYTFGSGTRLTVV.